This T cell receptor (beta chain) was captured by sequencing in a study of Tregs in tolerant kidney transplant recipients. Study-wide findings and caveats: Donor-specific Treg expansion exceeded global Treg expansion in tolerant patients, suggesting antigen drive. No direct test of biological reproducibility was done here.

From germline, CDR1 is SGHTA and CDR2 FQGNSA. Trimming took 4 bases from V and 4 from J, leaving 11 bases between them. The CDR3 length is 13 residues. Repertoires were generated with immunoSEQ multiplex PCR, while TCRdb's copy carries only in-frame clones and drops some. Of around 78,000 clones listed, under 95% are singletons. To note about this clone: The antigen is unknown.

Unstimulated Tregs (CD4+CD25+CD127-) and CD4+CD25- non-Tregs were sorted from PBMCs. Regulatory T cells were sorted from thawed PBMCs rested overnight at 37°C with around 200 IU/ml IL-2. V gene TRBV7-2 combines with J gene TRBJ2-7; no firm D call. This clonotype originated in a human donor who received a combined kidney and bone marrow transplant. This specimen consisted of Tregs from blood, obtained before the transplant. The CDR3 is CASSSYTFYEQYF. In DNA, the CDR3 is TGTGCCAGCAGCTCATACACGTTTTACGAGCAGTACTTC.